This TCR beta chain was profiled in a study of response to subunit inactivated influenza vaccine. Points from the study as a whole: The authors offered the suggestion that each seasonal influenza vaccination recruits few new T cells.

This clonotype came up many times. The antigen remains unidentified. TCRdb re-derived calls from the RT-PCR reads in MiXCR, one entry per CDR3 protein. The profile shows some 800,000 distinct CDR3 sequences, approximately 21% of them singletons. Germline CDR1 GTSNPN, CDR2 SVGIG (reference sequence). The CDR3 is 15 residues long. J gave up 5 bases and V 0 bases, and 3 bases lay outside the gene matches. Sequenced material: PBMCs from blood, taken 5 to 6 days after vaccination. The TCR was taken from a man aged 50-60 years who received an inactivated influenza vaccine. The chain combines TRBV30 with TRBJ2-2; 10 bases agree with TRBD1. CDR3 in amino acids: CAWSVTGGSTGELFF. The DNA for the CDR3 is TGTGCCTGGAGTGTGACAGGGGGCTCAACCGGGGAGCTGTTTTTT.